The T cell receptor beta chain under discussion was sequenced for a study of cytomegalovirus exposure and HLA in healthy donors. In the study overall: Of roughly 400 genotyped donors, about 80% grouped in the Caucasian-associated ancestry cluster. General observations from the study: It was shown in a later analysis that HLA-associated TCR beta chains were more clonally expanded than other, equally common chains. TCR beta sequences reportedly predicted the HLA-A and HLA-B alleles of most subjects accurately.

Remarks on this clone: Antigen specificity is unknown.

Trimming cost V 1 base and J 10 bases, with 11 bases left between them. The CDR3 consists of 14 residues. Germline values: CDR1 MDHEN, CDR2 SYDVKM. PCR involved 60 Vbeta and 13 Jbeta primers. Libraries were prepared by immunoSEQ multiplex PCR; TCRdb keeps only in-frame clonotypes and omits some of them. The sample has about 140,000 clones, about three quarters seen once. The chain uses TRBV28 and TRBJ1-6; D is ambiguous. Sequenced material: PBMCs. The TCR comes from a man younger than 40 in good health and CMV-seropositive. The CDR3 region has the DNA TGTGCCAGCAGTTTATTACGGGGTTCCTCACCCCTCCACTTT. Protein: CASSLLRGSSPLHF.